Reported below is one T cell receptor beta chain. This clonotype was counted only a few times. The antigen it recognizes is unknown. Qualities for individual bases were not recorded, and no much larger clone is one base off. This sample stems from a study of T-cell reconstitution after alpha-beta-depleted transplantation in children (dated by TCRdb to 2016 to 2017). Turning to the overall study: Using TCR repertoire profiling, the study followed T-cell immune reconstitution in a quantitative way in children after TCRalphabeta/CD19-depleted allogeneic hematopoietic cell transplantation.

Libraries were made using PCR. Sequenced using an Illumina HiSeq 2500. Molecular barcoding was employed in the preparation of TCR libraries, with unique molecular identifiers being used to normalize TCRbeta repertoire quantification. TCRdb redid the processing of the public reads, applying fastp at Q25 and MiXCR, and retained in-frame beta chains. Each entry merges the rows of one CDR3 protein and shows their most common DNA and genes. Present in this sample are 250,000 to 350,000 distinct CDR3 sequences, more than 8% of which were seen just once. The ten biggest clones cover around 9.1% of the sample. Including cysteine and phenylalanine, the CDR3 has 17 amino acids. Only the CDR3 DNA stays, 51 bases, in frame from base 1. According to the germline V gene, CDR1 reads SQVTM and CDR2 reads ANQGSEA. V and J lose 1 base and 0 bases, and a span of 16 bases separates them.

The TCR sequence derives from a human donor who donated a stem cell graft to a child with SCID. The sequencing used PBMCs from the stem cell graft donor, collected from the stem cell graft. Recombination joined TRBV29-1 with TRBJ2-1; the D segment could be TRBD1, given 5 matching bases. The CDR3 protein is CSVEGQGRSSSYNEQFF. The DNA sequence is given as TGCAGCGTTGAAGGGCAGGGCAGGTCGAGCTCCTACAATGAGCAGTTCTTC.